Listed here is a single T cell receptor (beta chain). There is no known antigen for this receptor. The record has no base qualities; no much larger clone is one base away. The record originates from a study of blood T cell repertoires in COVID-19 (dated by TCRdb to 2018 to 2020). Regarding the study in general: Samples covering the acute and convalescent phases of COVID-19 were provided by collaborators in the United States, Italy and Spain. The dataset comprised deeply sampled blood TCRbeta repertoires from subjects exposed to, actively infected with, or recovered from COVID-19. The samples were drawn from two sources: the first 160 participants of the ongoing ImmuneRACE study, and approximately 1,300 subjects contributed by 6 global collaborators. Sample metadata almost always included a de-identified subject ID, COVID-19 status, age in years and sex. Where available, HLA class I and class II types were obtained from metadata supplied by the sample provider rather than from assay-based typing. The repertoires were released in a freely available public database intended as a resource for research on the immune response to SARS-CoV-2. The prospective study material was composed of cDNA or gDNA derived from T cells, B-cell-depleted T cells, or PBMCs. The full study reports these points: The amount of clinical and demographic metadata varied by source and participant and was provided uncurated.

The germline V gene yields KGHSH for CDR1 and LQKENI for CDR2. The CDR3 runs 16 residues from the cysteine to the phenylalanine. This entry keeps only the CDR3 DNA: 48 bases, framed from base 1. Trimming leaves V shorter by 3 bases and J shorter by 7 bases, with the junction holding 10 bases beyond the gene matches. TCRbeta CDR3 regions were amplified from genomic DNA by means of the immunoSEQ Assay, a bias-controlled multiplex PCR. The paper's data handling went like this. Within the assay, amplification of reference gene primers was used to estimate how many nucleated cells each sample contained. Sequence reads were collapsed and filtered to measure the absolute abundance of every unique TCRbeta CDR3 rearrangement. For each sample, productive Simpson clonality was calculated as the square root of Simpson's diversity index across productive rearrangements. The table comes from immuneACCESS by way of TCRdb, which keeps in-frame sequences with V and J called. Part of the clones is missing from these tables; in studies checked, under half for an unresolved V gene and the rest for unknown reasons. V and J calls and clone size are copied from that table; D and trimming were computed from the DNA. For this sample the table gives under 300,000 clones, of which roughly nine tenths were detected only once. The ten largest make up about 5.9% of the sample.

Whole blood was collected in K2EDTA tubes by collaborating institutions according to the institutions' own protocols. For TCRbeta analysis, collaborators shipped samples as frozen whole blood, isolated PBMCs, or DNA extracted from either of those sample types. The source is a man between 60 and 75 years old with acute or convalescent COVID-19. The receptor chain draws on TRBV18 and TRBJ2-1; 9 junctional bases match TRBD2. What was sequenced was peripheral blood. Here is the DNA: TGTGCCAGCTCACCTGAGGTACTAGCGGGCCGGAATGAGCAGTTCTTC. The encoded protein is CASSPEVLAGRNEQFF.